This passage covers 7 T cell receptor beta chains from one sample sequenced in a study of long-term antiretroviral therapy in people with HIV. This was the immunoSEQ v3.0 assay at survey level. Sequencing used immunoSEQ multiplex PCR; TCRdb keeps in-frame clones, though not all of them. The sample contains about 24,000 clones, under 85% of which appear only once. The starting material was unsorted PBMCs, obtained 0.4 years after starting antiretroviral therapy. All receptors derive from a man aged 45-65 years with HIV.

The count of this clone is one. A junction boundary mismatches the germline segment, possibly from a read error. The rearrangement links TRBV11-2 to TRBJ2-1; no clear D. The CDR3 is made up of 15 amino acids. Germline CDR1 is SGHAT and CDR2 is FQNNGV. CDR3 residues: CASTPGTYPYYEQFF. The CDR3 DNA follows: TGTGCCAGCACCCCGGGTACATACCCCTACTATGAGCAGTTCTTC.

The CDR3 nucleotides read TGTGCCAGCAGTCAAGGCGCCGAGAATTTGGACTACACCTTC. This gives the protein CASSQGAENLDYTF. This chain uses TRBV6-5 with TRBJ1-2; D is unclear. Germline lookup yields CDR1 MNHEY and CDR2 SVGAGI. The V gene lost 5 bases and the J gene lost 10 bases, with 20 bases spanning the gap. This CDR3 spans 14 amino acids.

This chain joins TRBV5-1 and TRBJ1-4; 8 nucleotides agree with TRBD1. This CDR3 has 15 residues. The germline CDR1 and CDR2 sequences are SGHRS and YFSETQ. The J segment lost 8 bases and the V segment lost 0 bases, leaving 6 bases of the junction unmatched. The CDR3 sequence: CASSLGQGIEEKLFF. In DNA, the CDR3 is TGCGCCAGCAGCTTGGGACAGGGGATCGAGGAAAAACTGTTTTTT.

V usage is TRBV14 and J usage is TRBJ1-6; perhaps TRBD1 as D (6 bases). The CDR3 sequence is 14 residues long. CDR1 SGHDN and CDR2 FVKESK come from the germline V gene. V was pared by 4 bases and J by 8 bases, with 12 bases between. The DNA for the CDR3 is TGTGCCAGCAGCCGGGACACGGGATATTCACCCCTCCACTTT. This sequence encodes CASSRDTGYSPLHF.

The chain joins TRBV4-1 to TRBJ2-2; 7 bases fit TRBD1. The CDR3 contains 15 residues. The J segment lost 6 bases and the V segment lost 3 bases, leaving 7 bases of the junction unmatched. Germline V lookup: CDR1 MGHRA, CDR2 YSYEKL. The CDR3 here is CASSQAHDRAGELFF. The CDR3 DNA follows: TGCGCCAGCAGCCAGGCACATGACAGGGCCGGGGAGCTGTTTTTT.

The rearrangement joins TRBV28 to TRBJ2-7; no clear D gene. Germline values: CDR1 MDHEN, CDR2 SYDVKM. The CDR3 length is 16 residues. V was trimmed by 3 bases and J by 2 bases, leaving 17 bases between them. DNA for the CDR3: TGTGCCAGCAGTTTGGTCTACAGTGTGTCCCCCTACGAGCAGTACTTC. Protein product: CASSLVYSVSPYEQYF.

The rearrangement joins TRBV11-3 to TRBJ2-7; 9 nucleotides match TRBD1. The CDR3 sequence is 17 residues long. The J segment lost 6 bases and the V segment lost 0 bases, leaving 12 bases of the junction unmatched. Germline CDR1 is SGHNT and CDR2 is YENEEA. CDR3 region: CASSLDYVGQGTFEQYF. The CDR3 coding sequence is TGTGCCAGCAGCTTAGATTACGTGGGACAGGGAACCTTCGAGCAGTACTTC.